The 29 T cell receptor beta chains below come from one sample, sequenced in a study of T cell changes during pregnancy in multiple sclerosis. Measured with immunoSEQ multiplex PCR; TCRdb has only the in-frame clones, and not every one. The table has about 31,000 clones, 93% seen once. Material: CD4+ T cells from peripheral blood mononuclear cells, obtained in the second trimester of pregnancy. Source of these receptors: a female donor with multiple sclerosis, enrolled in a pregnancy study.

This clone was seen a single time. The chain couples TRBV5-1 to TRBJ1-1; 8 bases fit TRBD1. This CDR3 region has 15 residues. The trim removed 7 bases at V and 7 bases at J, leaving 15 bases unmatched. Germline loops: CDR1 SGHRS, CDR2 YFSETQ. The CDR3 region has the DNA TGCGCCAGCGCTGCCGGACAGGGAGGGCACTTTGAAGCTTTCTTT. This translates into CASAAGQGGHFEAFF.

This clone was recorded only once. The chain uses TRBV18 and TRBJ2-7; tentatively, D is TRBD2 (6 bases). Trimming removed 0 bases from V and 1 base from J, with 7 bases in between. Germline CDR1 KGHSH, CDR2 LQKENI. The CDR3 runs to 14 residues. CDR3 loop: CASSPPAGSYEQYF. The DNA of the CDR3 is TGTGCCAGCTCACCACCCGCGGGGTCCTACGAGCAGTACTTC.

CDR3 in DNA: TGTGCCACCAGCGGCGGGACTAGCGGGCACAATGAGCAGTTCTTC. Its translation is CATSGGTSGHNEQFF. The rearrangement joins TRBV15 to TRBJ2-1; 12 nucleotides line up with TRBD2. Trimming took 5 bases from V and 5 from J; bases not matched to a gene: 4. The CDR3 sequence is 15 residues long. From germline, CDR1 is LNHNV and CDR2 YYDKDF (reference sequence).

J is TRBJ2-1 and V is TRBV7-2; TRBD2 agrees at 8 bases. V was clipped by 6 bases and J by 10 bases; unmatched bases: 8. This CDR3 has 13 amino acids. Germline values: CDR1 SGHTA, CDR2 FQGNSA. Here the CDR3 reads CASSRAGGIEQFF. CDR3 in DNA: TGTGCCAGCAGTAGGGCGGGAGGTATAGAGCAGTTCTTC.

The V gene is TRBV5-1, the J gene TRBJ2-7; TRBD1 is a possible D gene (6 bases). Trimming stripped 0 bases from V and 3 bases from J, with 19 bases between. Germline CDR1 SGHRS, CDR2 YFSETQ. The length of the CDR3 is 17 residues. CDR3 protein: CASSLEQGVAQIYEQYF. CDR3 in DNA: TGCGCCAGCAGCTTGGAACAGGGCGTAGCCCAAATCTACGAGCAGTACTTC.

This clone was seen only once. The chain has TRBV5-4 and TRBJ1-2; perhaps TRBD1 as D (5 bases). The CDR3 sequence is 16 residues long. Per germline, CDR1 SGHNT and CDR2 YYREEE (reference sequence). The V end was cut by 2 bases, the J end by 6 bases, with 20 bases between. The CDR3 sequence: CASSLPQRGGKDGYTF. CDR3 nucleotides: TGTGCCAGCAGCTTACCCCAGCGTGGGGGGAAGGATGGCTACACCTTC.

The chain couples TRBV5-1 to TRBJ2-1, with 8 bases lining up with TRBD2. Germline V gene sequence: CDR1 SGHRS, CDR2 YFSETQ. V lost 5 bases to trimming and J lost 6 bases; unmatched junction nucleotides: 13. This CDR3 comprises 16 residues. The chain's CDR3 is CASSRAGGLPTNEQFF. The DNA for the CDR3 is TGCGCCAGCAGTAGGGCGGGAGGACTACCTACCAATGAGCAGTTCTTC. Full variable domain (rest looked up from reference TRBV5-1 and TRBJ2-1): KAGVTQTPRYLIKTRGQQVTLSCSPISGHRSVSWYQQTPGQGLQFLFEYFSETQRNKGNFPGRFSGRQFSNSRSEMNVSTLELGDSALYLCASSRAGGLPTNEQFFGPGTRLTVL.

This rearrangement joins TRBV7-9 to TRBJ1-4, with D unclear. V gave up 1 base and J gave up 13 bases, with 13 bases separating them. The germline V gene has CDR1 SEHNR and CDR2 FQNEAQ (reference sequence). CDR3 length: 13 residues. The CDR3, as DNA: TGTGCCAGCAGCTTAGGTTCGGGTACGAGACTGTTTTTT. This translates into CASSLGSGTRLFF.

This clone appeared a single time. J is TRBJ2-5 and V is TRBV2; 7 bases are a match to TRBD1. The germline CDR1 and CDR2 sequences are SNHLY and FYNNEI. Trimming cost V 9 bases and J 10 bases; bases outside gene matches: 8. This CDR3 region has 11 residues. The CDR3 sequence is CASTGTGDQYF. The CDR3 DNA follows: TGTGCCAGTACGGGAACAGGGGACCAGTACTTC.

This chain links TRBV19 with TRBJ2-1; 15 nucleotides match TRBD2. The V gene end was trimmed by 7 bases and the J gene end by 10 bases; junction bases not matched to a gene: 8. The CDR3 consists of 15 residues. The germline gives CDR1 LNHDA, CDR2 SQIVND (reference sequence). CDR3 residues: CASKRGLAGGSEQFF. As DNA, the CDR3 is TGTGCCAGTAAACGCGGACTAGCGGGAGGGAGCGAGCAGTTCTTC.

This chain's CDR3 is CASSTFTPLIETYEQYF. CDR3 nucleotides: TGTGCCAGCAGCACTTTTACGCCCCTAATCGAAACCTACGAGCAGTACTTC. The chain is built from TRBV21-1 and TRBJ2-7; no check of the table's D call, TRBD2, against the DNA was made. TRBV21-1 represents a pseudogene. CDR3 length: 17 residues.

DNA for the CDR3: TGTGCCACCAGACGGACTAGCGGGGTTAGGGTCTCCTACAATGAGCAGTTCTTC. Its protein is CATRRTSGVRVSYNEQFF. The rearrangement joins TRBV15 to TRBJ2-1; 12 bases agree with TRBD2. V shed 6 bases, J shed 0 bases, and the junction held 9 bases outside the gene matches. The CDR3 is 18 residues long. CDR1 and CDR2 from the germline V gene are LNHNV and YYDKDF (reference sequence). The full variable domain, rest sourced from reference TRBV15 and TRBJ2-1, is DAMVIQNPRYQVTQFGKPVTLSCSQTLNHNVMYWYQQKSSQAPKLLFHYYDKDFNNEADTPDNFQSRRPNTSFCFLDIRSPGLGDTAMYLCATRRTSGVRVSYNEQFFGPGTRLTVL.

The chain links TRBV11-2 to TRBJ1-2; a possible D gene is TRBD1 (5 bases). The germline gives CDR1 SGHAT, CDR2 FQNNGV. The CDR3 is 13 residues long. V was pared by 1 base and J by 7 bases, with 10 bases between. In DNA form, the CDR3 reads TGTGCCAGCAGCTTAGGCGCAGGGCTTGGCTACACCTTC. Amino acid sequence: CASSLGAGLGYTF. The full variable domain, in which reference TRBV11-2 and TRBJ1-2 provide the parts outside the CDR3, is EAGVAQSPRYKIIEKRQSVAFWCNPISGHATLYWYQQILGQGPKLLIQFQNNGVVDDSQLPKDRFSAERLKGVDSTLKIQPAKLEDSAVYLCASSLGAGLGYTFGSGTRLTVV.

V is TRBV2 and J is TRBJ2-7; 7 bases match TRBD1. Unmatched junction bases numbered 4, after V lost 1 base and J lost 7 bases. The CDR3 length is 13 residues. The germline V gene has CDR1 SNHLY and CDR2 FYNNEI. This CDR3 is CASSEERGREQYF. DNA of the CDR3: TGTGCCAGCAGTGAAGAGAGGGGGCGGGAGCAGTACTTC.

This clone showed up just a few times. This rearrangement joins TRBV7-3 to TRBJ1-1; 11 nucleotides agree with TRBD1. Germline lookup yields CDR1 SGHTA and CDR2 FQGTGA. This CDR3 spans 11 amino acids. DNA of the CDR3: TGTGGGACAGGGGGCGGCACTGAAGCTTTCTTT. Protein product: CGTGGGTEAFF. The entire variable domain, with the rest obtained from reference TRBV7-3 and TRBJ1-1, is as follows: GAGVSQTPSNKVTEKGKYVELRCDPISGHTALYWYRQSLGQGPEFLIYFQGTGAADDSGLPNDRFFAVRPEGSVSTLKIQRTERGDSAVYLCGTGGGTEAFFGQGTRLTVV.

The chain couples TRBV2 to TRBJ2-7; 9 bases fit TRBD2. V shed 11 bases, J shed 5 bases, and the junction held 13 bases outside the gene matches. The germline V gene encodes CDR1 SNHLY and CDR2 FYNNEI. The CDR3 consists of 14 residues. CDR3 DNA sequence: TGTGCCTGTTCCCCGGGACTAGCTTACCACGAGCAGTACTTC. This sequence encodes CACSPGLAYHEQYF.

The rearrangement joins TRBV5-1 to TRBJ2-3; a weak D match, TRBD2 (5 bases). V gave up 1 base and J gave up 6 bases, with 15 bases separating them. In germline, CDR1 is SGHRS, CDR2 YFSETQ. The CDR3 loop spans 15 amino acids. The CDR3 sequence is CASSLRGVGMDTQYF. CDR3 coding DNA: TGCGCCAGCAGCTTGCGGGGAGTGGGGATGGATACGCAGTATTTT.

The J gene is TRBJ1-3, the V gene TRBV4-3; weak D call: TRBD1 (5 bases). This CDR3 has 17 residues. The V end was cut by 0 bases, the J end by 10 bases, with 22 bases between. Germline CDR1 is LGHNA and CDR2 is YSLEER. CDR3 bases: TGCGCCAGCAGCCAAGAACGTGCCGGGGCGCGGGGTCGAACCATATATTTT. Protein sequence: CASSQERAGARGRTIYF.

This clone was counted a single time. The V call is TRBV28, the J call TRBJ1-4; tentative D call: TRBD1 (5 bases). The V end was cut by 5 bases, the J end by 8 bases, with 18 bases between. The CDR3 contains 15 residues. Germline CDR1 is MDHEN and CDR2 is SYDVKM. The CDR3 DNA sequence: TGTGCCAGCAGTCCCCCGGGGGGTCCAGCGGAAAAACTGTTTTTT. This encodes CASSPPGGPAEKLFF. Filled out from reference TRBV28 and TRBJ1-4, the complete variable domain reads DVKVTQSSRYLVKRTGEKVFLECVQDMDHENMFWYRQDPGLGLRLIYFSYDVKMKEKGDIPEGYSVSREKKERFSLILESASTNQTSMYLCASSPPGGPAEKLFFGSGTQLSVL.

This clone was found once. The V call is TRBV27, the J call TRBJ2-7, with D perhaps TRBD1 (5 bases). The ends were cut back, 3 bases at V and 7 bases at J, with 16 bases in the middle. Looked up from germline, CDR1 is MNHEY and CDR2 is SMNVEV (reference sequence). This CDR3 is built from 14 residues. The CDR3 loop is CASSLSGRAREQYF. The DNA for the CDR3 is TGTGCCAGCAGTTTGAGTGGCAGGGCGAGGGAGCAGTACTTC.

In nucleotides, the CDR3 is TGTGCCAGTAGTAGGAAGCGGGAGGGACGGGTTGAGCAGTTCTTC. Its protein is CASSRKREGRVEQFF. The V gene is TRBV19, the J gene TRBJ2-1, with 10 bases lining up with TRBD2. The V segment lost 4 bases and the J segment 9 bases; nucleotides outside the gene matches: 9. The CDR3 runs 15 residues. The germline V gene has CDR1 LNHDA and CDR2 SQIVND (reference sequence).

The V gene is TRBV27, the J gene TRBJ2-7; a weak D match, TRBD1 (5 bases). V lost 0 bases and J 1 base, leaving 7 bases between the germline ends. The CDR3 covers 14 residues. Germline V gene lookup returns CDR1 MNHEY and CDR2 SMNVEV (reference sequence). The DNA of the CDR3 is TGTGCCAGCAGTTTATCAGGGGTATCCTACGAGCAGTACTTC. Translation gives CASSLSGVSYEQYF.

The chain links TRBV5-1 to TRBJ1-4; D may be TRBD1 (6 bases). This CDR3 has 17 amino acids. V was clipped by 4 bases and J by 6 bases, with 22 bases between them. Germline CDR1 SGHRS, CDR2 YFSETQ. CDR3 coding DNA: TGCGCCAGCAGCCGTGGGGGGGGCGCGGGGACTCATGAAAAACTGTTTTTT. This sequence encodes CASSRGGGAGTHEKLFF.

The sample holds one count of this clone. The chain is built from TRBV6-6 and TRBJ2-2; maybe TRBD1 (5 bases). Germline V CDR1 and CDR2: MNHNY, SVGAGI (reference sequence). The CDR3 consists of 14 residues. V lost 2 bases, J lost 6 bases, and 10 bases lay in between. CDR3 DNA: TGTGCCAGCAGTTACCCCGCAGGGTCCGGGGAGCTGTTTTTT. It translates to CASSYPAGSGELFF.

The rearrangement joins TRBV6-5 to TRBJ2-5; D remains ambiguous. Trimming cost V 0 bases and J 5 bases, with 10 bases left between them. The CDR3 has 14 amino acids. Germline V CDR1 and CDR2: MNHEY, SVGAGI. Here the CDR3 DNA reads TGTGCCAGCAGTTACTCCGGAAGGCGGGAGACCCAGTACTTC. Translating gives CASSYSGRRETQYF.

The chain carries TRBV29-1 and TRBJ2-7, with a possible D match to TRBD2 (6 bases). The CDR3 is made up of 11 amino acids. Germline CDR1 reads SQVTM; CDR2 reads ANQGSEA. Trimming shortened V by 6 bases and J by 4 bases, and 10 bases separated the two germline ends. CDR3 sequence reads: CSVDGGYEQYF. In DNA, the CDR3 is TGCAGCGTCGATGGGGGGTACGAGCAGTACTTC.

The chain links TRBV28 to TRBJ1-2; maybe TRBD1 (5 bases). Germline lookup yields CDR1 MDHEN and CDR2 SYDVKM. The CDR3 loop spans 14 amino acids. V lost 2 bases, J lost 2 bases, and 9 bases lay in between. This chain's CDR3 is CASSLIAGNYGYTF. Here the CDR3 DNA reads TGTGCCAGCAGTTTAATTGCAGGGAACTATGGCTACACCTTC.

The chain is built from TRBV5-1 and TRBJ2-3; D is perhaps TRBD1 (7 bases). Germline CDR1 reads SGHRS; CDR2 reads YFSETQ. V lost 1 base and J 6 bases, leaving 15 bases between the germline ends. The CDR3 loop spans 15 amino acids. Here the CDR3 reads CASSLIPAGGDTQYF. DNA for the CDR3: TGCGCCAGCAGCTTGATCCCGGCAGGGGGGGATACGCAGTATTTT. Using reference TRBV5-1 and TRBJ2-3 for the parts outside the CDR3, the full variable domain is KAGVTQTPRYLIKTRGQQVTLSCSPISGHRSVSWYQQTPGQGLQFLFEYFSETQRNKGNFPGRFSGRQFSNSRSEMNVSTLELGDSALYLCASSLIPAGGDTQYFGPGTRLTVL.

The J gene is TRBJ2-3, the V gene TRBV4-3; maybe TRBD2 (5 bases). CDR1 and CDR2 (germline): LGHNA, YSLEER. This CDR3 region has 15 residues. V was trimmed by 1 base and J by 3 bases, leaving 11 bases between them. CDR3 sequence: CASSQGGSWTDTQYF. CDR3 nucleotide sequence: TGCGCCAGCAGCCAAGGAGGGAGTTGGACAGATACGCAGTATTTT.